This T cell receptor (beta chain) came from a study of breast tumors, draining lymph nodes, adjacent tissues. The V gene's germline CDR1 is SGHDN and CDR2 FVKESK. Trimming shortened V by 4 bases and J by 4 bases, and 16 bases separated the two germline ends. CDR3 length: 15 residues. TCRdb recomputed calls from the multiplex PCR reads with MiXCR, one row per CDR3 protein. This table has more than 50,000 distinct CDR3 sequences, less than 60% appearing once. Input material: breast tumor tissue. The chain recombines TRBV14 with TRBJ2-5; tentatively, D is TRBD2 (5 bases). The sequence came from a female donor with breast cancer. Some clones in this sample may be carry-over from other donors' samples. CDR3 region: CASSLLSGPLETQYF. For the CDR3, the DNA is TGTGCCAGCAGCCTCCTCAGCGGCCCCCTAGAGACCCAGTACTTC.